Described below is a single T cell receptor beta chain sequence and its context. With V trimmed by 3 bases and J by 5 bases, 5 bases remained unmatched. The CDR3 has 15 residues. Unique molecular identifiers featured in how the TCRbeta library was prepared. TCRdb re-derived calls from the PCR reads in MiXCR, one entry per CDR3 protein. The data hold hundreds of thousands of distinct CDR3 sequences, with less than 15% observed a single time. The sample comes from a study of T-cell reconstitution after alpha-beta-depleted transplantation in children. This clonotype was sampled from a human donor who donated a stem cell graft to a child with Fanconi anemia. V is TRBV12-3 or TRBV12-4 and J is TRBJ2-1, with 9 nucleotides matching TRBD2. The sequences come from PBMCs, collected from the stem cell graft. The CDR3 here is CASSFAGGHDNEQFF. CDR3 coding DNA: TGTGCCAGCAGTTTCGCGGGGGGGCACGACAATGAGCAGTTCTTC.